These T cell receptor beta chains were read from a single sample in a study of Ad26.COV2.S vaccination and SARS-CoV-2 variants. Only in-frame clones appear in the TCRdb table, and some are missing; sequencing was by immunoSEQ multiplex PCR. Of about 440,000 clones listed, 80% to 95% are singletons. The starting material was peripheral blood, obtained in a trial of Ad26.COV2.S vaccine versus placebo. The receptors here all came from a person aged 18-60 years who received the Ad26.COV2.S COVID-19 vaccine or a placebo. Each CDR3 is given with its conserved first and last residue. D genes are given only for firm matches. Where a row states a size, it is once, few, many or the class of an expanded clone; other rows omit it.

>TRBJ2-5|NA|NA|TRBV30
CAWVVPAERGETQYF
TGTGCCTGGGTGGTCCCCGCAGAAAGAGGGGAGACCCAGTACTTC
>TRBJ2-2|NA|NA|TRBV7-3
CASSRPVGQSNTGELFF
TGTGCCAGCAGTCGCCCGGTTGGACAGTCGAACACCGGGGAGCTGTTTTTT
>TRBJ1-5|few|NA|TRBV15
CATSGFNQPQHF
TGTGCCACCAGCGGCTTCAATCAGCCCCAGCATTTT
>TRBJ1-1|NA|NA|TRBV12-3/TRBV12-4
CASRNSPNTEAFF
TGTGCCAGCAGGAATTCACCGAACACTGAAGCTTTCTTT
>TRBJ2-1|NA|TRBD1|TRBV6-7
CASSYRRDREISYNEQFF
TGTGCCAGCAGTTACCGGCGGGACAGGGAAATCTCCTACAATGAGCAGTTCTTC
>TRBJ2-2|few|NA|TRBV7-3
CASSSLTGELFF
TGTGCCAGCAGCTCACTAACCGGGGAGCTGTTTTTT
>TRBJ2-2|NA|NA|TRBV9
CASSVVAERSGAGELFF
TGTGCCAGCAGCGTAGTTGCCGAAAGGTCCGGGGCCGGGGAGCTGTTTTTT
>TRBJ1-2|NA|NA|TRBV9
CASSVATGYGYTF
TGTGCCAGCAGCGTAGCGACAGGCTATGGCTACACCTTC
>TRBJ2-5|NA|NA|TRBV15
CATSRRDITKLETQYF
TGTGCCACCAGCAGACGGGACATAACGAAACTCGAGACCCAGTACTTC
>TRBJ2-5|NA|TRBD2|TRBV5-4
CASSSPGLAEETQYF
TGTGCCAGCAGCTCTCCGGGACTAGCGGAAGAGACCCAGTACTTC
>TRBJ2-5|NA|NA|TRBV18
CASSPPGETQYF
TGTGCCAGCTCACCACCCGGGGAGACCCAGTACTTC
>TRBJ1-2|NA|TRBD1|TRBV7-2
CASSPTGGQGGGYTF
TGTGCCAGCAGCCCAACCGGAGGACAGGGCGGTGGCTACACCTTC
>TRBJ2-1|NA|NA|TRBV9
CASSVGLPPNEQFF
TGTGCCAGCAGCGTCGGTCTCCCTCCCAATGAGCAGTTCTTC
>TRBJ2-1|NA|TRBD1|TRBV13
CASSLDGQGPGNEQFF
TGTGCCAGCAGCTTAGACGGACAGGGTCCCGGGAATGAGCAGTTCTTC
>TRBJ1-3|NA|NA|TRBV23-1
CAVRQGNTIYF
TGCGCCGTCCGACAGGGAAACACCATATATTTT
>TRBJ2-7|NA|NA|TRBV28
CAIEPGHGSYEQYF
TGTGCTATTGAACCGGGACACGGCTCCTACGAGCAGTACTTC
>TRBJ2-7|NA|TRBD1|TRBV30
CAWSVDRVGSYEQYF
TGTGCCTGGAGTGTAGACAGGGTAGGATCCTACGAGCAGTACTTC
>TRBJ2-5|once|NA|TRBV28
CASSPGGIQETQYF
TGTGCCAGCAGTCCAGGGGGGATCCAAGAGACCCAGTACTTC
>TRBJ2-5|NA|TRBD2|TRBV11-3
CASSNSLAGGKETQYF
TGTGCCAGCAGCAACTCGCTAGCGGGGGGGAAGGAGACCCAGTACTTC
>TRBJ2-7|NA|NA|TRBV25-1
CASSGGRGPYEQYF
TGTGCCAGCAGTGGGGGGAGGGGGCCCTACGAGCAGTACTTC
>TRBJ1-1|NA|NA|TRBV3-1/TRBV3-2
CASSQVGRKNTEAFF
TGTGCCAGCAGCCAAGTGGGACGGAAGAACACTGAAGCTTTCTTT
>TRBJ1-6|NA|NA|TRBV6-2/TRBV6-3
CASSRQTPQGQNSPLHF
TGTGCCAGCAGCCGGCAGACACCACAGGGCCAGAATTCACCCCTCCACTTT
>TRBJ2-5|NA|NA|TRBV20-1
CSAILETQYF
TGCAGTGCTATTTTAGAGACCCAGTACTTC
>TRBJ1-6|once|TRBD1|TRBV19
CASSINRGRNSPLHF
TGTGCCAGTAGTATCAACAGGGGTCGGAATTCACCCCTCCACTTT
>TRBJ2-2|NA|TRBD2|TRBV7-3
CASRIAGVAGELFF
TGTGCCAGCAGAATAGCGGGAGTAGCCGGGGAGCTGTTTTTT
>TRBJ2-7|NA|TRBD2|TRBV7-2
CASSPGQREGYEQYF
TGTGCCAGCAGCCCCGGACAGCGGGAGGGTTACGAGCAGTACTTC
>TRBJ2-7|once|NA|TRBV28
CASSLLDRGQYF
TGTGCCAGCAGTCTCCTGGACAGAGGGCAGTACTTC
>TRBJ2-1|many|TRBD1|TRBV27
CASNNRGSYNEQFF
TGTGCCAGCAATAACAGGGGATCCTACAATGAGCAGTTCTTC
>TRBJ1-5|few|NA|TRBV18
CASREGNQPQHF
TGTGCCAGCCGAGAGGGCAATCAGCCCCAGCATTTT
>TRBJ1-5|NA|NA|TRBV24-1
CATSEGYSNQPQHF
TGTGCCACCTCGGAGGGTTATAGCAATCAGCCCCAGCATTTT
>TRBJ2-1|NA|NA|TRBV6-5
CASSNRDEFF
TGTGCCAGCAGTAACCGGGATGAGTTCTTC
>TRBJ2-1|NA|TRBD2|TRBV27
CASSPRGLATHNEQFF
TGTGCCAGCAGTCCCCGGGGACTAGCGACTCACAATGAGCAGTTCTTC
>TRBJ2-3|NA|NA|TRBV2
CALRGDADTQYF
TGTGCCCTCAGAGGGGATGCGGATACGCAGTATTTT
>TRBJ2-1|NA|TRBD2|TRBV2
CASSAQTSGRPSYNEQFF
TGTGCCAGCAGTGCACAGACTAGCGGGAGGCCCTCCTACAATGAGCAGTTCTTC
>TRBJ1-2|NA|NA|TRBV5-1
CASSYSDANYGYTF
TGCGCCAGCAGCTACTCGGACGCAAACTATGGCTACACCTTC
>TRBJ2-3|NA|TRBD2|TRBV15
CATRWDQRGGTDTQYF
TGTGCCACCAGGTGGGATCAGCGGGGGGGCACAGATACGCAGTATTTT
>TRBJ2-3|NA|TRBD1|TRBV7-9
CASSTRDRPPFTDTQYF
TGTGCCAGCAGCACCCGGGACAGGCCTCCTTTCACAGATACGCAGTATTTT
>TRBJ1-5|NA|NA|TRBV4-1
CASSLSSLGNQPQHF
TGCGCCAGCAGCCTCAGCTCCCTAGGCAATCAGCCCCAGCATTTT
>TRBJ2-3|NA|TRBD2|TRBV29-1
CSVEDLAGRGDTQYF
TGCAGCGTTGAAGATCTAGCGGGAAGGGGAGATACGCAGTATTTT
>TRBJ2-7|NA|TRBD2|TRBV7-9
CASSIAGPSYEQYF
TGTGCCAGCAGCATAGCGGGACCCTCCTACGAGCAGTACTTC
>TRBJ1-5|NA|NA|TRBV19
CASSIWDQEGPQHF
TGTGCCAGTAGTATCTGGGACCAGGAAGGGCCCCAGCATTTT
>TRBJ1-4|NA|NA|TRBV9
CASSPRWTDSGLFF
TGTGCCAGCAGCCCTCGATGGACGGATTCGGGACTGTTTTTT
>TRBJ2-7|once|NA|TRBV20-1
CSASKGRLPSYEQYF
TGCAGTGCTAGTAAGGGCAGGCTCCCCTCCTACGAGCAGTACTTC
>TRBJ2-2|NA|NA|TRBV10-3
CAISESGKDPNTGELFF
TGTGCCATCAGTGAGTCGGGGAAGGATCCGAACACCGGGGAGCTGTTTTTT
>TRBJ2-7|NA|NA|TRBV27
CASSLYTPPRSYEQYF
TGTGCCAGCAGTTTATATACACCCCCCCGCTCCTACGAGCAGTACTTC
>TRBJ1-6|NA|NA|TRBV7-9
CASSSGPYNSPLHF
TGTGCCAGCAGCTCGGGGCCTTATAATTCACCCCTCCACTTT
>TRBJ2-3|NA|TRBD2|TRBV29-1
CSVGRGGTDTQYF
TGCAGCGTTGGGCGGGGGGGCACAGATACGCAGTATTTT
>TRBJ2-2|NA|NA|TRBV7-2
CASSSNTGELFF
TGTGCCAGCAGCTCTAACACCGGGGAGCTGTTTTTT
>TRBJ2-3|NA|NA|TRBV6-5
CASSLTDTQYF
TGTGCCAGCAGCTTGACAGATACGCAGTATTTT
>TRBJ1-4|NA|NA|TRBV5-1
CASSPDSRGNEKLFF
TGCGCCAGCAGCCCAGACAGTAGGGGAAATGAAAAACTGTTTTTT
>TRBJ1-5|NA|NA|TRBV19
CASSISRQATYVGNQPQHF
TGTGCCAGTAGTATATCACGACAGGCTACATATGTTGGCAATCAGCCCCAGCATTTT
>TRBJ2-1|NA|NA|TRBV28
CASGGVEGAYNEQFF
TGTGCCAGCGGTGGGGTTGAGGGGGCCTACAATGAGCAGTTCTTC